The 12 T cell receptor beta chains in this list originate from one sample, sequenced in a study of technical replicates of blood from a handful of donors. Assay used: immunoSEQ multiplex PCR; TCRdb lists only in-frame clones, some missing. The sample has roughly 72,000 clones, roughly 94% seen once. Sequencing was performed on T cells isolated from PBMCs. These receptors were collected from a human donor in good health.

The chain recombines TRBV9 with TRBJ2-7; 8 positions match TRBD1. Germline values: CDR1 SGDLS, CDR2 YYNGEE. The CDR3 extends over 14 amino acids. The V segment lost 0 bases and the J segment 4 bases; nucleotides outside the gene matches: 3. CDR3 sequence (DNA): TGTGCCAGCAGCGTAGGGACAGGGCAATACGAGCAGTACTTC. Translating gives CASSVGTGQYEQYF.

This sequence joins TRBV5-1 and TRBJ2-5; tentative D call: TRBD1 (6 bases). The CDR3 loop spans 16 amino acids. Germline loops: CDR1 SGHRS, CDR2 YFSETQ. V gave up 2 bases and J gave up 4 bases, with 18 bases separating them. This CDR3 reads CASSFSRGQRLETQYF. The CDR3, as DNA: TGCGCCAGCAGCTTTAGTAGGGGACAACGCTTAGAGACCCAGTACTTC.

The chain employs TRBV4-1 and TRBJ1-3; D is unresolved. Per the germline V gene, CDR1 is MGHRA and CDR2 is YSYEKL. V was clipped by 3 bases and J by 2 bases, with 5 bases between them. The CDR3 is made up of 13 amino acids. The CDR3 loop reads CASSHPAGNTIYF. The CDR3 coding sequence is TGCGCCAGCAGCCACCCAGCTGGAAACACCATATATTTT.

The chain carries TRBV19 and TRBJ2-1; a possible D gene is TRBD1 (5 bases). The CDR3 is 17 residues long. Germline V CDR1 and CDR2: LNHDA, SQIVND (reference sequence). V dropped 1 base and J dropped 0 bases, with 13 bases sitting between them. The CDR3 region is CASSIGGGSSSYNEQFF. CDR3 in DNA: TGTGCCAGTAGTATAGGGGGCGGTTCTAGCTCCTACAATGAGCAGTTCTTC.

The chain links TRBV7-2 to TRBJ2-7; 12 bases align to TRBD2. CDR1 and CDR2 (germline): SGHTA, FQGNSA. Germline trimming cut 3 bases from V and 7 bases from J; bases unmatched to any gene: 4. The CDR3 is made up of 14 amino acids. The CDR3: CASSFRLAGVEQYF. The CDR3 nucleotides are TGTGCCAGCAGCTTCCGACTAGCGGGAGTAGAGCAGTACTTC.

V usage is TRBV7-3 and J usage is TRBJ1-3, with a possible D match to TRBD1 (6 bases). V lost 3 bases and J lost 4, with 13 bases in between. The germline V gene encodes CDR1 SGHTA and CDR2 FQGTGA. The CDR3 sequence is 15 residues long. The CDR3 region is CASSLEGGNGNTIYF. The CDR3 DNA follows: TGTGCCAGCAGCTTGGAAGGGGGAAACGGAAACACCATATATTTT. Variable domain in full (rest from reference TRBV7-3 and TRBJ1-3): GAGVSQTPSNKVTEKGKYVELRCDPISGHTALYWYRQSLGQGPEFLIYFQGTGAADDSGLPNDRFFAVRPEGSVSTLKIQRTERGDSAVYLCASSLEGGNGNTIYFGEGSWLTVV.

The V call is TRBV9, the J call TRBJ2-7; D is possibly TRBD2 (5 bases). Germline V CDR1 and CDR2: SGDLS, YYNGEE. The V and J ends lost 3 bases and 6 bases respectively, with 7 bases between them. CDR3 length: 11 amino acids. The CDR3 region is CASSDEGEQYF. The CDR3 DNA reads TGTGCCAGCAGCGATGAGGGCGAGCAGTACTTC.

J is TRBJ1-2 and V is TRBV4-1; D is uncertain. The CDR3 sequence is 15 residues long. V lost 3 bases and J lost 3, with 14 bases in between. CDR1 and CDR2 from the germline V gene are MGHRA and YSYEKL. The chain's CDR3 is CASSQRQFEDYGYTF. Here the CDR3 DNA reads TGCGCCAGCAGCCAGAGGCAGTTCGAGGACTATGGCTACACCTTC.

The chain is built from TRBV6-6 and TRBJ1-2; D uncertain. In germline, CDR1 is MNHNY, CDR2 SVGAGI (reference sequence). Trimming pared 1 base from V and 0 bases from J, leaving 12 bases between. This CDR3 has 16 residues. The CDR3 spells CASSYYPPGSNYGYTF. CDR3 in DNA: TGTGCCAGCAGTTACTACCCGCCCGGGTCTAACTATGGCTACACCTTC.

The chain links TRBV4-2 to TRBJ1-3, with a weak D call TRBD1 (5 bases). This CDR3 comprises 15 residues. Trimming took off 1 base at V and 7 bases at J, with 14 bases between the two ends. Germline V gene data show CDR1 as LGHNA and CDR2 as YNFKEQ. CDR3 nucleotide sequence: TGTGCCAGCAGCCAAGTATCGGGGGGTACGAACACCATATATTTT. Translation: CASSQVSGGTNTIYF.

The count of this clone is one. The V call is TRBV5-4, the J call TRBJ2-7; D might be TRBD1 (5 bases). Trimming stripped 2 bases from V and 3 bases from J, with 12 bases between. In germline, CDR1 is SGHNT, CDR2 YYREEE (reference sequence). The CDR3 is 14 residues long. This chain's CDR3 is CASSLTGVNYEQYF. The CDR3 nucleotides read TGTGCCAGCAGCTTAACAGGCGTGAACTACGAGCAGTACTTC.

This chain connects TRBV10-3 to TRBJ1-2; D possibly corresponds to TRBD1 (6 bases). CDR3 length: 15 residues. Trimming cost V 0 bases and J 3 bases, with 11 bases left between them. Per the germline V gene, CDR1 is ENHRY and CDR2 is SYGVKD. CDR3 region: CAISESKAGDYGYTF. The CDR3 DNA sequence: TGTGCCATCAGTGAGTCGAAGGCAGGGGACTATGGCTACACCTTC.